A single TCR beta chain is shown here with its context. TCRdb's copy holds only in-frame clones and misses some; the assay was immunoSEQ multiplex PCR. The sample includes roughly 140,000 clones, around nine tenths seen only once; the top ten take 3% to 3.5%. This specimen belongs to a study of cytomegalovirus exposure and HLA in healthy donors. The germline gives CDR1 SGHAT, CDR2 FQNNGV. The germline V and J ends were trimmed by 6 bases and 3 bases, with 11 bases remaining between them. The CDR3 consists of 13 residues. The clonotype comes from a woman under 30 in good health and CMV-seropositive. Sequencing was done on a sample of PBMCs. The rearrangement uses TRBV11-2 and TRBJ1-1; D remains unclear. The CDR3 DNA reads as TGTGCCAGCAGTCGCGTAGGAGACACTGAAGCTTTCTTT. It codes for CASSRVGDTEAFF.